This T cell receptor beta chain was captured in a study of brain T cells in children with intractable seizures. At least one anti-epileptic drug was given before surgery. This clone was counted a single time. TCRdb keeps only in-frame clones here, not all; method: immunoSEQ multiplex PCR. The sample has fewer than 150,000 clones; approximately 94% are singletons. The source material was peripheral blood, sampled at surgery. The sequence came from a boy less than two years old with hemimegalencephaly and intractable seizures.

The CDR3 bases are TGTGCCAGCAGCCCTAGGACTAGCGGGAACGACAATGAGCAGTTCTTC. It translates to CASSPRTSGNDNEQFF. The J gene is TRBJ2-1, the V gene TRBV11-3; 12 bases align to TRBD2. Trimming took 5 bases from V and 5 from J; bases not matched to a gene: 7. The CDR3 runs to 16 residues. From germline, CDR1 is SGHNT and CDR2 YENEEA. The variable domain in full, with the rest retrieved from reference TRBV11-3 and TRBJ2-1, is EAGVVQSPRYKIIEKKQPVAFWCNPISGHNTLYWYLQNLGQGPELLIRYENEEAVDDSQLPKDRFSAERLKGVDSTLKIQPAELGDSAVYLCASSPRTSGNDNEQFFGPGTRLTVL.